These T cell receptor beta chains were read from a single sample in a study of blood T cell repertoires in COVID-19. Libraries were prepared by immunoSEQ multiplex PCR; TCRdb keeps only in-frame clonotypes and omits some of them. This sample has about 100,000 clones, with over 80% found just once. The sequenced material came from peripheral blood. The receptors here all came from a man aged 45-65 years with active COVID-19. Each CDR3 is given with its conserved first and last residue. Each record gives: J gene, D gene, clone size, V gene, CDR3 DNA, CDR3 protein. D genes are given only for firm matches. Not every row has a clone size; where given, it reads once, few, many or a size class.

TRBJ1-4 TRBD1 NA TRBV7-9 TGTGCCAGCAGCGGGAGACAGGGAATAAATGAAAAACTGTTTTTT CASSGRQGINEKLFF
TRBJ1-1 TRBD1 NA TRBV11-3 TGTGCCAGCAAGGACAGGGGAAACACTGAAGCTTTCTTT CASKDRGNTEAFF
TRBJ2-5 NA NA TRBV19 TGTGCCAGTAGTAGTGACACCCAAGAGACCCAGTACTTC CASSSDTQETQYF
TRBJ1-1 NA NA TRBV6-5 TGTGCCAGCAGTCGTATTCAAACAAACACTGAAGCTTTCTTT CASSRIQTNTEAFF
TRBJ2-1 NA NA TRBV11-2 TGTGCCAGCAGCCACGGAGGCTACAGGGAAACCTCCTACAATGAGCAGTTCTTC CASSHGGYRETSYNEQFF
TRBJ2-1 TRBD1 NA TRBV19 TGTGCCAGTAGCCAGACAGGGTTAAACGATGAGCAGTTCTTC CASSQTGLNDEQFF
TRBJ1-1 NA NA TRBV30 TGTGCCTGGAGTGTAATAGAGAACACTGAAGCTTTCTTT CAWSVIENTEAFF
TRBJ2-1 NA few TRBV6-2/TRBV6-3 TGTGCCAGCAGTTTCGGGGACAATGAGCAGTTCTTC CASSFGDNEQFF
TRBJ2-3 NA NA TRBV2 TGTGCCAGCAGTGAAGGAAGACAGAGGTCCTCCCTAGGGAAGTATTTT CASSEGRQRSSLGKYF
TRBJ1-6 NA NA TRBV14 TGTGCCAGCAGCCAAGAGGGGCCAGGTGTTTCACCCCTCCACTTT CASSQEGPGVSPLHF
TRBJ2-3 NA few TRBV29-1 TGCAGCGTTGCTTTGGCCGCAGATACGCAGTATTTT CSVALAADTQYF
TRBJ1-1 NA NA TRBV9 TGTGCCAGCAGCGTAGACATGAACACTGAAGCTTTCTTT CASSVDMNTEAFF
TRBJ1-6 TRBD1 NA TRBV28 TGTGCCAGCAGGATTCCCGGGACAGGGGAATCACCCCTCCACTTT CASRIPGTGESPLHF
TRBJ1-4 TRBD1 NA TRBV28 TGTGCCAGCAGGAACGGACAGGGGCGGAATGAAAAACTGTTTTTT CASRNGQGRNEKLFF
TRBJ1-6 NA NA TRBV19 TGTGCCAGTAGAGAAAGGACATATTTGGATAATTCACCCCTCCACTTT CASRERTYLDNSPLHF
TRBJ2-1 TRBD2 NA TRBV5-1 TGCGCCAGCAGCTCCCAGCCCCCCACTAGCGGGAGCCTGTCTGAGCAGTTCTTC CASSSQPPTSGSLSEQFF
TRBJ1-1 TRBD1 NA TRBV7-8 TGTGCCAGCAGCCCGGCCGGGACAGGGTCGAACACTGAAGCTTTCTTT CASSPAGTGSNTEAFF
TRBJ2-5 TRBD2 NA TRBV6-5 TGTGCCAGCAAGGCTAGCGGACGAGAGACCCAGTACTTC CASKASGRETQYF
TRBJ1-2 NA NA TRBV19 TGTGCCAGTAGTTGGGGACAAACGAATGGCTACACCTTC CASSWGQTNGYTF
TRBJ1-1 TRBD1 NA TRBV19 TGTGCCAGTAGTATTCGGACAGGGGCTAACACTGAAGCTTTCTTT CASSIRTGANTEAFF
TRBJ1-2 TRBD1 NA TRBV6-5 TGTGCCAGCAGTTACTCTGAGACAGGGGGAGTCTATGGCTACACCTTC CASSYSETGGVYGYTF
TRBJ2-3 TRBD2 NA TRBV6-2/TRBV6-3 TGTGCCAGCAGTTACTCACTAGCGGGAGGGCCAGATACGCAGTATTTT CASSYSLAGGPDTQYF
TRBJ2-6 NA once TRBV7-6 TGTGCCAGCAGCCTGGGGGCTTCGGGGGCCAACGTCCTGACTTTC CASSLGASGANVLTF
TRBJ1-2 NA NA TRBV7-2 TGTGCCAGCAGCTTGGGCAGGATATCCTATGGCTACACCTTC CASSLGRISYGYTF
TRBJ1-5 TRBD1 NA TRBV6-5 TGTGCCAGCTACAGGGGGAAGGGAAACAATCAGCCCCAGCATTTT CASYRGKGNNQPQHF